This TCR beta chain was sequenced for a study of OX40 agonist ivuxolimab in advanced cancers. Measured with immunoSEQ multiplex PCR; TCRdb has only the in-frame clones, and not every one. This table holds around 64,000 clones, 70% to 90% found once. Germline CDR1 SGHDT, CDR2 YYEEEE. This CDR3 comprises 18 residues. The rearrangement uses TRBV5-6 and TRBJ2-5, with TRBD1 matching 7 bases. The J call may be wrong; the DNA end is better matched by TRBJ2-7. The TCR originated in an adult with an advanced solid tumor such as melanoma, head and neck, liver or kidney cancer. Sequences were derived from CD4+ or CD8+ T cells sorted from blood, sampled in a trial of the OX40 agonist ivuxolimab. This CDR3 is CASSLEGGQGYPSYEQYF. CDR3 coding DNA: TGTGCCAGCAGCTTGGAAGGGGGCCAGGGGTATCCCTCCTACGAGCAGTACTTC.